This T cell receptor (beta chain) was identified during a study of T cells in Graves' hyperthyroidism and ophthalmopathy. Researchers amplified the TCR beta CDR3 regions from RNA transcripts. The HTBI primer set served for first-round RT-PCR of the TCR CDR3. TCRdb reprocessed the multiplex PCR reads via MiXCR and lists one record per CDR3 protein. Among 300,000 to 450,000 distinct CDR3 sequences listed, around 13% were seen once. A lack of ophthalmopathy progression within 18 months defined stable Graves' hyperthyroidism. Uncontrolled infection, other autoimmune disease, pregnancy or lactation barred patients from enrollment. An approximately 9.8 ml volume of fresh peripheral blood provided the PBMCs. This clonotype has only a few counts. This clonotype was sampled from a woman aged 55-75 years with Graves' hyperthyroidism. Sequenced sample: blood.

The CDR3 region is CSAGHGTDTQYF. DNA for the CDR3: TGCAGTGCTGGCCACGGCACAGATACGCAGTATTTT. The chain uses TRBV20-1 and TRBJ2-3; D ambiguous. Trimming left V 5 bases short and J 1 base short, with 7 bases between. CDR3 length equals 12 residues. Germline V gene lookup returns CDR1 DFQATT and CDR2 SNEGSKA (reference sequence).